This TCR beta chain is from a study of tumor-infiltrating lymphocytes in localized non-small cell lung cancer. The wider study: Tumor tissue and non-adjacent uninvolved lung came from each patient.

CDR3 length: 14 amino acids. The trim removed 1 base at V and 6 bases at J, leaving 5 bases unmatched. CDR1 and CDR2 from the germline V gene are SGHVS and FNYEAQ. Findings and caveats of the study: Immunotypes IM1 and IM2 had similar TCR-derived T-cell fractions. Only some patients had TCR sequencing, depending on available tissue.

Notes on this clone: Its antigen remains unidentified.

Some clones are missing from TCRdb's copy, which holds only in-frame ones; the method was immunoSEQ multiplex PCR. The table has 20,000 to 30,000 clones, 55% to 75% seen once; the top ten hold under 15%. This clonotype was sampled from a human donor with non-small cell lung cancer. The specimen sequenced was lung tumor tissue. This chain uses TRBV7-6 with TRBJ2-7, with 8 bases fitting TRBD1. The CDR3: CASSLENQGAEQYF. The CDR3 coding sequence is TGTGCCAGCAGCTTAGAAAATCAGGGGGCCGAGCAGTACTTC.